These T cell receptor beta chains were read from a single sample in a study of vaccination effects on CD4 cells after COVID-19. For these receptors, no antigen is known. Using immunoSEQ multiplex PCR, the repertoire was profiled, and TCRdb retains in-frame clones only, with some absent. This sample yields about 66,000 clones, of which under 80% are seen a single time; more than 0.85% belongs to the top ten. Sample: CD4+ T cells from PBMCs cultured with HCoV-OC43 spike peptides, taken after COVID-19 vaccination. These receptors originate from a human donor who received a COVID-19 vaccine. Both conserved end residues are part of each CDR3.

J gene,V gene,CDR3 protein
TRBJ1-3,TRBV6-6,CASSYQGSVANTIYF
TRBJ1-2,TRBV30,CAWSAGATGERGYTF
TRBJ1-3,TRBV9,CASRVDLSGNTIYF
TRBJ2-1,TRBV7-3,CASSLTGTYNEQFF
TRBJ1-2,TRBV3-1/TRBV3-2,CASSQDSRGYTF
TRBJ1-5,TRBV19,CASSQGQASNQPQHF
TRBJ1-1,TRBV6-6,CASSYGTANTEAFF
TRBJ1-2,TRBV6-5,CASKLTAMPYGYTF
TRBJ1-4,TRBV5-1,CASSPVREAEKLFF
TRBJ1-2,TRBV6-5,CASQGGNYGYTF
TRBJ1-6,TRBV5-5,CASSQGGVTTGSPLHF
TRBJ2-1,TRBV12-3/TRBV12-4,CASSKTGGNEQFF
TRBJ1-1,TRBV6-5,CATIWIEAFF
TRBJ1-6,TRBV7-9,CASSFLIGAPLHF
TRBJ1-1,TRBV5-1,CASSLAGKNTEAFF
TRBJ1-2,TRBV4-3,CASSQDAAASGYGYTF
TRBJ2-1,TRBV9,CASSPKGGRTYNEQFF
TRBJ1-2,TRBV27,CATRGFDYGYTF
TRBJ2-5,TRBV18,CASSPLRTSGEETQYF
TRBJ2-5,TRBV3-1/TRBV3-2,CASSLSRGGQGEGETQYF
TRBJ2-1,TRBV18,CAGGEQGFTYNEQFF
TRBJ2-4,TRBV5-5,CASSLIPGGANIQYF
TRBJ2-1,TRBV2,CASSPGTSGYNEQFF
TRBJ1-3,TRBV10-3,CAISESGVSGNTIYF
TRBJ1-2,TRBV28,CASINRDRVYGYTF
TRBJ2-2,TRBV3-1/TRBV3-2,CASSRNLNTGELFF
TRBJ1-3,TRBV18,CASSQGGGNTIYF
TRBJ2-5,TRBV2,CASRPGQGGETQYF
TRBJ2-5,TRBV5-4,CASSLITEGETQYF
TRBJ2-6,TRBV7-3,CASSPQGQGASGANVLTF
TRBJ2-3,TRBV5-1,CASSSRGHNTDTQYF
TRBJ2-6,TRBV9,CASSVRDRISGANVLTF
TRBJ1-4,TRBV12-3/TRBV12-4,CASRTTVGEKLFF
TRBJ2-3,TRBV27,CASSQGLRTDTQYF
TRBJ2-5,TRBV5-1,CASRTAGAGGQETQYF
TRBJ1-2,TRBV9,CASSVDGAYGYGYTF
TRBJ2-5,TRBV27,CASSLRRGETQYF
TRBJ2-5,TRBV29-1,CSAAGRGREETQYF
TRBJ2-5,TRBV30,CAWSQGPSSETQYF
TRBJ2-2,TRBV6-5,CASSVDGGPGELFF
TRBJ1-2,TRBV6-1,CASSEGGQPDYGYTF
TRBJ2-1,TRBV2,CASSEDSYNEQFF
TRBJ1-6,TRBV6-5,CASRTTNYNSPLHF
TRBJ2-1,TRBV7-9,CASSPRDGEQFF
TRBJ1-2,TRBV19,CASNKERTDYGYTF
TRBJ1-3,TRBV10-1,CASRAGTVGNTIYF
TRBJ2-5,TRBV3-1/TRBV3-2,CASTLRTGTGKETQYF
TRBJ1-4,TRBV2,CASSNWDSRREKLFF
TRBJ1-1,TRBV9,CASGGGRAEAFF
TRBJ2-3,TRBV7-3,CASSLRGDNTDTQYF
TRBJ2-2,TRBV2,CASRRSAGTNTGELFF
TRBJ1-5,TRBV5-8,CASIDRRGGSNQPQHF